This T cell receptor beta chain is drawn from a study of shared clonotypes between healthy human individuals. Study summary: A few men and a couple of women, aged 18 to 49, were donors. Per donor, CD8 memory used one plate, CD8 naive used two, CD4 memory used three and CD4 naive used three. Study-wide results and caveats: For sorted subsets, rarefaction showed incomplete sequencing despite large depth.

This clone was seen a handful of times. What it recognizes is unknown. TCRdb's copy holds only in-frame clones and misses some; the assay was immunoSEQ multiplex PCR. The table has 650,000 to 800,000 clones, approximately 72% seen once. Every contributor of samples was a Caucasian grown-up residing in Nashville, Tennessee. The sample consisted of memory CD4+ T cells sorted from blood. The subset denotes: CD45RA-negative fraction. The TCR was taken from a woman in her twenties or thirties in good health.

CDR3 coding DNA: TGTGCCAGCAGCCTAGGACTAGCGGACAACAATGAGCAGTTCTTC. This translates into CASSLGLADNNEQFF. The chain joins TRBV6-5 to TRBJ2-1; 10 nucleotides agree with TRBD2. The CDR3 runs to 15 residues. Germline CDR1 reads MNHEY; CDR2 reads SVGAGI. The J segment lost 5 bases and the V segment lost 6 bases, leaving 7 bases of the junction unmatched.